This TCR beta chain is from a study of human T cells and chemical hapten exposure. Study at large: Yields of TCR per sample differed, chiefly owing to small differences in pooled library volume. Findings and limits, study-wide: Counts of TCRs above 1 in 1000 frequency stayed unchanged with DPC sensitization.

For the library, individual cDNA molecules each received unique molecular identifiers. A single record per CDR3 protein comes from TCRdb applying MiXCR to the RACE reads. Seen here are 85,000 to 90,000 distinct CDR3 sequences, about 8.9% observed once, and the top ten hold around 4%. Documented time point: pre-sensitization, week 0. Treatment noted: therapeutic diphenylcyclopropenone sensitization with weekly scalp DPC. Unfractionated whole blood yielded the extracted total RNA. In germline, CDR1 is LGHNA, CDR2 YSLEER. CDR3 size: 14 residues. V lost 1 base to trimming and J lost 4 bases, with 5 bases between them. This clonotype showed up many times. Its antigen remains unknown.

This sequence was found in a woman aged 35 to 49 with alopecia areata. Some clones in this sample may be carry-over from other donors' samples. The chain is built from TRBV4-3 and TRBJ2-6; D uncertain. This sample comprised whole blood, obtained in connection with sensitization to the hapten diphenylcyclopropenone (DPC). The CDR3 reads CASSQGTGANVLTF. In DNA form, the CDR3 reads TGCGCCAGCAGCCAAGGAACAGGGGCCAACGTCCTGACTTTC.